The 7 T cell receptor beta chains listed next were all sequenced from one sample in a study of blood T cells in healthy people across ages. A second PCR, run for roughly 7 to 12 cycles, used a sample-barcoded 5' primer plus a J-beta primer mix. One entry per CDR3 protein, called by TCRdb with MiXCR from the 5' RACE reads. Of approximately 1,000,000 distinct CDR3 sequences in the sample, roughly two fifths were seen once. What was sequenced was blood. The receptors were gathered from a man aged 18 to 29 in good health.

This clonotype was observed at least ten times. V usage is TRBV29-1 and J usage is TRBJ2-1; D is uncertain. The V gene's germline CDR1 is SQVTM and CDR2 ANQGSEA. This CDR3 has 11 amino acids. The germline V and J ends were trimmed by 3 bases and 7 bases, with 7 bases remaining between them. The CDR3 nucleotides are TGCAGCGTTGACCCGCATAATGAGCAGTTCTTC. Translation: CSVDPHNEQFF.

The rearrangement uses TRBV6-5 and TRBJ2-5, with TRBD1 as a possible D gene (6 bases). The CDR3 totals 15 residues. Per the germline V gene, CDR1 is MNHEY and CDR2 is SVGAGI. Trimming removed 7 bases from V and 11 bases from J, with 26 bases in between. CDR3 sequence: CASNTMTARGNEQYF. The CDR3 DNA is TGTGCCAGCAACACGATGACCGCCAGGGGAAATGAGCAGTACTTC.

The V call is TRBV2, the J call TRBJ2-2; maybe TRBD1 (6 bases). The CDR3 extends over 14 amino acids. Germline loops: CDR1 SNHLY, CDR2 FYNNEI. The V end lost 6 bases, the J end lost 1 base, and 9 bases lay between the germline ends. This CDR3 is CASSGTRNTGELFF. The CDR3 region has the DNA TGTGCCAGCAGCGGGACAAGGAACACCGGGGAGCTGTTTTTT.

The gene calls are TRBV4-2 and TRBJ1-5; no firm D call. This CDR3 spans 16 amino acids. V was clipped by 0 bases and J by 1 base, with 10 bases between them. Per germline, CDR1 LGHNA and CDR2 YNFKEQ. The CDR3 loop is CASSQDLARSNQPQHF. The CDR3 nucleotides are TGTGCCAGCAGCCAAGATTTGGCCAGGAGCAATCAGCCCCAGCATTTT.

This clonotype was seen a few times. The CDR3 DNA follows: TGTGCCTGGAGTGTAGAGGGGCTCAACTATGGCTACACCTTC. It is translated as CAWSVEGLNYGYTF. This sequence joins TRBV30 and TRBJ1-2; D perhaps matches TRBD1 (5 bases). Germline lookup yields CDR1 GTSNPN and CDR2 SVGIG (reference sequence). V was pared by 0 bases and J by 2 bases, with 10 bases between. The CDR3 spans 14 residues.

This clonotype was counted only a few times. The chain couples TRBV5-1 to TRBJ2-1, with D possibly being TRBD1 (5 bases). The CDR3 is 14 amino acids. Germline V CDR1 and CDR2: SGHRS, YFSETQ. V lost 4 bases to trimming and J lost 4 bases, with 12 bases between them. The CDR3 nucleotides are TGCGCCAGCAGCCAACGACAGCCTTACAATGAGCAGTTCTTC. It specifies CASSQRQPYNEQFF.

The chain couples TRBV15 to TRBJ1-4; TRBD1 aligns across 10 bases. The germline V gene has CDR1 LNHNV and CDR2 YYDKDF (reference sequence). Trimming removed 3 bases from V and 8 bases from J; junction bases left unmatched: 6. The CDR3 contains 15 residues. The CDR3 coding sequence is TGTGCCACCAGCAGGAATTTGGGACAGGGGGAAAAACTGTTTTTT. Translated, it gives CATSRNLGQGEKLFF. Full variable domain (outside the CDR3, taken from reference TRBV15 and TRBJ1-4): DAMVIQNPRYQVTQFGKPVTLSCSQTLNHNVMYWYQQKSSQAPKLLFHYYDKDFNNEADTPDNFQSRRPNTSFCFLDIRSPGLGDTAMYLCATSRNLGQGEKLFFGSGTQLSVL.